This T cell receptor beta chain comes out of a study of T cell repertoires in cytomegalovirus infection. TCRdb recomputed calls from the reads with MiXCR, one row per CDR3 protein. This repertoire shows about 600,000 distinct CDR3 sequences, roughly a quarter found once; its top ten account for 8%. The table lists this clonotype with many counts. Trimming at V came to 4 bases and at J to 4 bases, leaving 7 bases not matched to a gene. CDR3 length: 17 residues. The germline V gene has CDR1 SGHTA and CDR2 FQGNSA. The source is a human donor in good health (CMV status not recorded). Some clones in this sample may be carry-over from other donors' samples. Specimen: CD8+ T cells from PBMCs. This chain links TRBV7-2 with TRBJ2-2; 12 nucleotides line up with TRBD2. CDR3 protein: CASSWSSGGVGTGELFF. In DNA form, the CDR3 reads TGTGCCAGCAGCTGGTCTAGCGGGGGGGTGGGCACCGGGGAGCTGTTTTTT.